Described below is a single T cell receptor (beta chain) sequence and its context. Clones were sequenced by immunoSEQ multiplex PCR, and TCRdb holds only the in-frame ones, with some missing. Of some 97,000 clones in the sample, more than 85% are singletons; the top ten hold 0.97%. The record originates from a study of blood T cell repertoires in COVID-19. Looking at the study overall: Researchers got acute and convalescent COVID-19 samples from the United States, Italy and Spain. PBMCs, B-cell-depleted T cells, or T cells provided the cDNA or gDNA that made up the material.

CDR1 SGHAT and CDR2 FQDESV come from the germline V gene (reference sequence). This CDR3 comprises 15 residues. Trimming at V came to 6 bases and at J to 4 bases, leaving 6 bases not matched to a gene. The sequence came from a man in his 60s with acute or convalescent COVID-19. V usage is TRBV11-1 and J usage is TRBJ2-1; 10 nucleotides agree with TRBD1. The sequenced material came from peripheral blood. DNA of the CDR3: TGTGCCAGCAGACCCGGGACAGGGGCGTACAATGAGCAGTTCTTC. It specifies CASRPGTGAYNEQFF.